A single sample is the source of the 32 T cell receptor beta chains below, sequenced in a study of shared clonotypes between healthy human individuals. Naivety among CD8 cells was defined by CD45RO negativity and positive CCR7 selection, thereby excluding terminally differentiated effector memory CD45RA+ cells. Clones were sequenced by immunoSEQ multiplex PCR, and TCRdb holds only the in-frame ones, with some missing. This table has 1.5 million to 2.5 million clones, roughly 95% appearing once. Specimen: naive CD8+ T cells sorted from blood. The receptor source for this set is a man between 18 and 35 years old in good health.

Comment on this clone: An end of the junction differs from the germline gene, which may be a read error. This chain connects TRBV7-6 to TRBJ2-3; D is possibly TRBD1 (5 bases). The CDR3 has 14 amino acids. The germline V gene has CDR1 SGHVS and CDR2 FNYEAQ. DNA for the CDR3: TGTGCCAGCAGCTCCGGTCTAAACACAGGTACGCAGTATTTT. Residues: CASSSGLNTGTQYF.

This clone was recorded a few times. This rearrangement joins TRBV7-9 to TRBJ1-3; D ambiguous. The CDR3 runs to 15 residues. Germline V gene sequence: CDR1 SEHNR, CDR2 FQNEAQ (reference sequence). V was trimmed by 2 bases and J by 2 bases, leaving 10 bases between them. For the CDR3, the DNA is TGTGCCAGCAGCTTACCGGGCCTCCCTGGAAACACCATATATTTT. It yields the protein CASSLPGLPGNTIYF.

The chain recombines TRBV27 with TRBJ1-1; TRBD1 matches at 8 bases. The CDR3 runs to 14 residues. Germline CDR1 is MNHEY and CDR2 is SMNVEV (reference sequence). V was clipped by 3 bases and J by 11 bases; unmatched bases: 11. As DNA, the CDR3 is TGTGCCAGCAGTTTCGGGCAGGGGGCGGTGGAGGCTTTCTTT. Protein sequence: CASSFGQGAVEAFF.

This chain uses TRBV10-3 with TRBJ2-3; TRBD2 matches 9 bases. Germline assignment: CDR1 ENHRY and CDR2 SYGVKD. After removal of 0 bases from V and 13 bases from J, the junction contained 14 bases not matched to a gene. The CDR3 consists of 16 residues. The CDR3 reads CAISESGGRALGFKYF. CDR3 bases: TGTGCCATCAGTGAGTCGGGCGGGAGGGCCCTCGGGTTTAAGTATTTT.

This chain connects TRBV6-5 to TRBJ2-5; D might be TRBD2 (6 bases). The CDR3 has 13 residues. Germline V gene lookup returns CDR1 MNHEY and CDR2 SVGAGI. V was trimmed by 6 bases and J by 5 bases, leaving 13 bases between them. The CDR3 region has the DNA TGTGCCAGCAGAACCCTAGCGTGGGAGACCCAGTACTTC. Translation gives CASRTLAWETQYF.

Concerning this clone: Other DNA sequences in the same sample also yield this CDR3. J is TRBJ2-3 and V is TRBV7-9, with 9 bases aligning to TRBD2. Germline values: CDR1 SEHNR, CDR2 FQNEAQ (reference sequence). V shed 1 base, J shed 1 base, and the junction held 3 bases outside the gene matches. The CDR3 spans 16 residues. CDR3 protein: CASSLGPSGGTDTQYF. The CDR3 nucleotides are TGTGCCAGCAGCTTAGGTCCTAGCGGGGGCACAGATACGCAGTATTTT.

The chain joins TRBV27 to TRBJ2-7, with D possibly matching TRBD2 (7 bases). Germline V gives CDR1 MNHEY, CDR2 SMNVEV (reference sequence). The CDR3 totals 16 residues. Trimming took 2 bases from V and 5 from J, leaving 19 bases between them. The CDR3: CASSLGPGPGGHEQYF. The CDR3 DNA reads as TGTGCCAGCAGTTTAGGTCCGGGGCCGGGGGGCCACGAGCAGTACTTC.

The genes are TRBV2 and TRBJ1-5; 10 bases map to TRBD1. This CDR3 comprises 15 residues. In germline, CDR1 is SNHLY, CDR2 FYNNEI. The ends lost 6 bases at V and 3 bases at J; junction bases unmatched: 5. The CDR3 reads CASRVDRGLNQPQHF. CDR3 DNA sequence: TGTGCCAGCAGAGTAGACAGGGGGCTCAATCAGCCCCAGCATTTT. The full variable domain, its missing parts supplied by reference TRBV2 and TRBJ1-5, is EPEVTQTPSHQVTQMGQEVILRCVPISNHLYFYWYRQILGQKVEFLVSFYNNEISEKSEIFDDQFSVERPDGSNFTLKIRSTKLEDSAMYFCASRVDRGLNQPQHFGDGTRLSIL.

About this clone: Within the sample, other DNA sequences also encode this same CDR3. The genes are TRBV13 and TRBJ2-5; D is unclear. This CDR3 comprises 13 residues. The ends were cut back, 0 bases at V and 1 base at J, with 3 bases in the middle. The germline gives CDR1 PRHDT, CDR2 FYEKMQ (reference sequence). CDR3 sequence (DNA): TGTGCCAGCAGCTTAGGTCCCCAAGAGACCCAGTACTTC. Translated, it gives CASSLGPQETQYF.

This clone was observed a single time. The chain links TRBV4-3 to TRBJ2-1, with 7 bases that match TRBD2. CDR3 length: 18 residues. V dropped 0 bases and J dropped 2; count of bases not matched to a gene: 10. Germline V gene data show CDR1 as LGHNA and CDR2 as YSLEER. The CDR3 nucleotides read TGCGCCAGCAGCCAAGATTTTTCGGGGGGACCCCCCTACAATGAGCAGTTCTTC. Translated, it gives CASSQDFSGGPPYNEQFF.

V usage is TRBV6-5 and J usage is TRBJ1-1; 9 nucleotides line up with TRBD1. The CDR3 loop spans 16 amino acids. Trimming removed 4 bases from V and 4 bases from J; junction bases left unmatched: 10. Germline V gene data show CDR1 as MNHEY and CDR2 as SVGAGI. The CDR3 DNA reads TGTGCCAGCAGTTTCAGTACAGGGGGCTTCGGCACTGAAGCTTTCTTT. Translation: CASSFSTGGFGTEAFF.

The chain uses TRBV7-9 and TRBJ2-5; a possible D gene is TRBD2 (6 bases). V lost 8 bases, J lost 4 bases, and 14 bases lay in between. This CDR3 has 13 amino acids. Germline V lookup: CDR1 SEHNR, CDR2 FQNEAQ (reference sequence). The CDR3 DNA is TGTGCCAGCCGAGAGGCGGGAAGAGAGACCCAGTACTTC. Protein sequence: CASREAGRETQYF.

This rearrangement joins TRBV21-1 to TRBJ2-7; no check of the table's D call, TRBD1, against the DNA was made. TRBV21-1 is given as a pseudogene. CDR3 length: 16 residues. The DNA of the CDR3 is TGTGCCAGCAGCAAAGTAAAACATCCCCGCTCCTACGAGCAGTACTTC. Its protein is CASSKVKHPRSYEQYF.

V is TRBV6-5 and J is TRBJ2-5; D possibly corresponds to TRBD1 (6 bases). The CDR3 is 12 amino acids. In germline, CDR1 is MNHEY, CDR2 SVGAGI. V was clipped by 8 bases and J by 5 bases, with 12 bases between them. Here the CDR3 DNA reads TGTGCCAGCGGATCAACAGGGGAGACCCAGTACTTC. Its protein product is CASGSTGETQYF.

The chain links TRBV10-3 to TRBJ1-4; 7 nucleotides align to TRBD1. V shed 10 bases, J shed 8 bases, and the junction held 10 bases outside the gene matches. CDR3 length: 13 amino acids. Germline V lookup: CDR1 ENHRY, CDR2 SYGVKD. CDR3 protein: CASSGTANEKLFF. CDR3 nucleotides: TGTGCCAGCAGCGGGACAGCCAACGAAAAACTGTTTTTT.

The V call is TRBV2, the J call TRBJ2-1; 9 bases map to TRBD1. The CDR3 extends over 16 amino acids. Germline values: CDR1 SNHLY, CDR2 FYNNEI. V gave up 3 bases and J gave up 4 bases; unmatched junction bases: 7. CDR3 protein: CASSESGTGLYNEQFF. CDR3 sequence (DNA): TGTGCCAGCAGTGAGTCGGGGACAGGGCTGTACAATGAGCAGTTCTTC.

The V and J genes are TRBV27 and TRBJ2-1, with 8 bases aligning to TRBD2. The CDR3 covers 16 residues. The trim removed 7 bases at V and 1 base at J, leaving 9 bases unmatched. The germline gives CDR1 MNHEY, CDR2 SMNVEV (reference sequence). The CDR3 loop reads CASTLASGGSYNEQFF. In DNA form, the CDR3 reads TGTGCCAGCACCCTAGCGTCGGGGGGGTCCTACAATGAGCAGTTCTTC.

The V call is TRBV5-4, the J call TRBJ1-2; D uncertain. Trimming took 3 bases from V and 8 from J, leaving 11 bases between them. The germline V gene encodes CDR1 SGHNT and CDR2 YYREEE (reference sequence). The CDR3 runs to 12 residues. The CDR3: CASSSGGSGYTF. The CDR3 DNA is TGTGCCAGCAGCTCTGGCGGAAGCGGCTACACCTTC.

This clone was seen just once. The chain links TRBV19 to TRBJ2-7, with a possible D match to TRBD1 (5 bases). Germline CDR1 LNHDA, CDR2 SQIVND (reference sequence). The CDR3 runs 13 residues. V lost 5 bases, J lost 1 base, and 9 bases lay in between. This CDR3 reads CASSAQGSYEQYF. The CDR3 nucleotides read TGTGCCAGTAGTGCTCAGGGTTCCTACGAGCAGTACTTC.

The V and J genes are TRBV19 and TRBJ2-1; possibly TRBD1 for D (5 bases). The CDR3 runs 12 residues. Germline-derived CDR1 and CDR2 are LNHDA and SQIVND (reference sequence). V gave up 7 bases and J gave up 6 bases, with 10 bases separating them. CDR3 sequence: CASTTGSNEQFF. CDR3 sequence (DNA): TGTGCCAGTACCACAGGAAGCAATGAGCAGTTCTTC.

This rearrangement joins TRBV2 to TRBJ1-5; no reliable D call. The CDR3 loop spans 13 amino acids. Trimming took 8 bases from V and 7 from J, leaving 15 bases between them. Germline values: CDR1 SNHLY, CDR2 FYNNEI. CDR3 amino acids: CASEDGLRQPQHF. For the CDR3, the DNA is TGTGCCAGCGAAGACGGTCTGCGGCAGCCCCAGCATTTT.

This clone was recorded once. V usage is TRBV27 and J usage is TRBJ2-4, with 7 bases matching TRBD1. V was clipped by 2 bases and J by 10 bases; unmatched bases: 8. Germline assignment: CDR1 MNHEY and CDR2 SMNVEV (reference sequence). The CDR3 totals 14 residues. CDR3: CASSLGTARRIQYF. For the CDR3, the DNA is TGTGCCAGCAGTTTAGGGACAGCCCGGCGAATTCAGTACTTC.

This clone was observed once. Different DNA sequences within this sample yield the same CDR3. The V and J genes are TRBV11-2 and TRBJ2-1; D gene ambiguous. V lost 5 bases and J 8 bases, leaving 7 bases between the germline ends. The CDR3 length is 11 residues. Germline CDR1 SGHAT, CDR2 FQNNGV. The CDR3 sequence is CASSPLDEQFF. The CDR3 DNA reads TGTGCCAGCAGCCCGCTTGATGAGCAGTTCTTC.

The genes are TRBV30 and TRBJ2-1; D not certain. Trimming took off 5 bases at V and 0 bases at J, with 5 bases between the two ends. Germline CDR1 GTSNPN, CDR2 SVGIG (reference sequence). This CDR3 has 12 residues. The CDR3 loop reads CAWAHSYNEQFF. The CDR3 nucleotides read TGTGCCTGGGCTCACTCCTACAATGAGCAGTTCTTC.

Here the CDR3 DNA reads TGTGCCAGCAGCTTCCTAGCGGGAGGGCCTCCCTACGAGCAGTACTTC. Protein sequence: CASSFLAGGPPYEQYF. V and J are TRBV5-8 and TRBJ2-7; 12 bases line up with TRBD2. This CDR3 is built from 16 residues. Trimming removed 2 bases from V and 2 bases from J; junction bases left unmatched: 5. Germline-derived CDR1 and CDR2 are SGHTS and YDEGEE.

V is TRBV11-2 and J is TRBJ2-5; no clear D gene. The V gene's germline CDR1 is SGHAT and CDR2 FQNNGV. This CDR3 is built from 13 residues. The ends were cut back, 2 bases at V and 1 base at J, with 5 bases in the middle. The CDR3, as DNA: TGTGCCAGCAGCTTATCAACCCAAGAGACCCAGTACTTC. The encoded protein is CASSLSTQETQYF.

The chain joins TRBV25-1 to TRBJ1-2; 7 nucleotides line up with TRBD1. The CDR3 loop spans 16 amino acids. The germline V gene encodes CDR1 MGHDK and CDR2 SYGVNS. The ends lost 5 bases at V and 1 base at J; junction bases unmatched: 10. The CDR3 DNA sequence: TGTGCCAGCAGTTCCAGGGGGACACCTATTAACTATGGCTACACCTTC. Amino acid sequence: CASSSRGTPINYGYTF.

Turning to this clone: In the same sample, other DNA sequences code for this CDR3. The rearrangement uses TRBV6-5 and TRBJ2-3; D is uncertain. The germline V gene has CDR1 MNHEY and CDR2 SVGAGI. Between the trimmed V and J ends, which lost 2 bases and 4 bases, there was a span of 10 bases. This CDR3 contains 14 residues. The CDR3 reads CASSYRESADTQYF. In DNA form, the CDR3 reads TGTGCCAGCAGTTACAGGGAATCGGCAGATACGCAGTATTTT.

The chain joins TRBV5-1 to TRBJ2-1; TRBD2 matches at 12 bases. CDR3 size: 17 residues. Per germline, CDR1 SGHRS and CDR2 YFSETQ. V gave up 4 bases and J gave up 1 base; unmatched junction bases: 6. CDR3 residues: CASSIWTSGTSYNEQFF. CDR3 DNA: TGCGCCAGCAGCATCTGGACTAGCGGGACGTCCTACAATGAGCAGTTCTTC.

The chain links TRBV4-2 to TRBJ2-2; 7 bases match TRBD2. Unmatched junction bases numbered 8, after V lost 1 base and J lost 0 bases. Germline values: CDR1 LGHNA, CDR2 YNFKEQ. CDR3 length equals 18 residues. CDR3 sequence (DNA): TGTGCCAGCAGCCAAGGGCCAGCGGGGACCACGAACACCGGGGAGCTGTTTTTT. Translating it yields CASSQGPAGTTNTGELFF.

The rearrangement joins TRBV7-3 to TRBJ1-2; D possibly corresponds to TRBD1 (5 bases). Germline CDR1 and CDR2: SGHTA and FQGTGA. The CDR3 totals 13 residues. V was pared by 0 bases and J by 8 bases, with 10 bases between. In DNA, the CDR3 is TGTGCCAGCAGCTTAACTCTGGGGGACGGCTACACCTTC. Its protein is CASSLTLGDGYTF.

This chain uses TRBV29-1 with TRBJ2-7, with D possibly called TRBD1 or TRBD2 (5 bases each). The CDR3 sequence is 12 residues long. V lost 5 bases, J lost 1 base, and 9 bases lay in between. CDR1 is SQVTM, CDR2 ANQGSEA, per germline. CDR3 sequence: CSVRGGSYEQYF. In DNA form, the CDR3 reads TGCAGCGTTCGGGGCGGGTCCTACGAGCAGTACTTC.